The 14 T cell receptor beta chains below all came from one sample that was sequenced in a study of tissue T cells after allogeneic stem cell transplantation. The method was immunoSEQ multiplex PCR; TCRdb's version includes in-frame clones alone and lacks a portion of them. The sample yields about 11,000 clones, 35% to 45% seen once. The time point is: mouse harvest day 7 after allogeneic transplant. The graft held 10^6 splenic CD5+ T cells and 10^7 T-cell-depleted bone marrow cells. The sample consisted of skin. These receptors were taken from a female BALB/c mouse given C57BL/6 T cells with graft-versus-host disease after an allogeneic hematopoietic cell transplant.

Concerning this clone itself: Gene names are mouse gene names. The CDR3 goes on 1 residue after the read ends, and that part is filled in from the germline J gene. The chain joins TRBV23 to TRBJ2-7; the table gives TRBD2 as D, unverified against the DNA. The CDR3 covers 13 residues. The germline CDR1 and CDR2 sequences are KGHTA and FQNQQP. The CDR3 is CSSSQDWGDEQYF. Partial CDR3 DNA: TGCTCCAGCAGTCAAGACTGGGGGGATGAACAGTAC.

With regard to this clone: The listed genes are named as in mouse. The read finishes 1 residue shy of the CDR3 end, and the germline J gene is used to complete it. V usage is TRBV12-2 and J usage is TRBJ2-4; perhaps D is TRBD1 or TRBD2 (6 bases each). Germline V gene lookup returns CDR1 SGHLS and CDR2 HYDKME. The CDR3 runs 14 residues. Trimming cost V 0 bases and J 2 bases, with 8 bases left between them. The CDR3 bases that were read are TGTGCCAGCTCTCTCGGGGGCCCTCAAAACACCTTGTAC. This gives the protein CASSLGGPQNTLY. The whole CDR3 reads CASSLGGPQNTLYF.

Regarding this clone: Genes here carry mouse names. The read comes to an end 1 residue before the CDR3 does, leaving the germline J gene to fill in the end. This chain uses TRBV2 with TRBJ2-3; D is possibly TRBD1 or TRBD2 (7 bases each). Germline CDR1 reads LGHNA; CDR2 reads YSYQKL. This CDR3 spans 15 amino acids. V was shortened by 2 bases and J by 0 bases, with 9 bases between the two germline ends. The CDR3 DNA, read in part, is TGTGCCAGCAGCCAACAGGGGGGGAGTGCAGAAACGCTGTAT. Translation: CASSQQGGSAETLY. The full CDR3 protein reads CASSQQGGSAETLYF.

In its sample, this clone was seen a few times. The germline and genes are mouse ones. The read stops 1 residue short of the end of the CDR3; the missing end is completed from the germline J gene. This chain links TRBV1 with TRBJ2-4; possible D gene TRBD2, 7 bases. The CDR3 totals 15 residues. Deletions cut 1 base from V and 1 base from J, with 9 bases between. CDR1 and CDR2 (germline): NSQYPW, LRSPGD (reference sequence). CDR3 sequence reads: CTCSAGGGGQNTLYF. CDR3 DNA (partial): TGCACCTGCAGTGCAGGAGGGGGGGGTCAAAACACCTTGTAC. The entire variable domain, with the rest obtained from reference TRBV1 and TRBJ2-4, is as follows: VTLLEQNPRWRLVPRGQAVNLRCILKNSQYPWMSWYQQDLQKQLQWLFTLRSPGDKEVKSLPGADYLATRVTDTELRLQVANMSQGRTLYCTCSAGGGGQNTLYFGAGTRLSVL.

A note on this clone: The gene names given are mouse names. The read ends 1 residue shy of where the CDR3 ends; the end is completed using the germline J gene. Other nucleotide sequences in the sample specify the same CDR3. This chain joins TRBV16 and TRBJ1-1; D perhaps matches TRBD1 (6 bases). Trimming took 1 base from V and 0 from J, leaving 6 bases between them. This CDR3 is 14 amino acids long. Germline-derived CDR1 and CDR2 are SGHSA and FRNQAP. The CDR3 DNA, read in part, is TGTGCAAGCAGCTTAGGGACAGCAAACACAGAAGTCTTC. Translation: CASSLGTANTEVF. The full-length CDR3 reads as CASSLGTANTEVFF.

This clone was counted only a few times. Gene names and germline refer to mouse. Read coverage stops 1 residue before the CDR3 terminus; the germline J gene supplies the remainder. V usage is TRBV3 and J usage is TRBJ2-4, with 11 bases fitting TRBD2. Trimming at V came to 5 bases and at J to 4 bases, leaving 2 bases not matched to a gene. The CDR3 loop spans 14 amino acids. CDR1 and CDR2 from the germline V gene are SNHLY and FYNGKV (reference sequence). The sequenced CDR3 bases are TGTGCCAGCAGCAAGACTGGGGGGGAAAACACCTTGTAC. Amino acids: CASSKTGGENTLY. The whole CDR3 sequence is CASSKTGGENTLYF.

Remarks on this clone: Mouse germline and gene names are used. The CDR3 is cut off 1 residue early in the read; its end comes from the germline J gene. The rearrangement uses TRBV3 and TRBJ1-2; D possibly corresponds to TRBD1 (6 bases). Trimming left V 5 bases short and J 0 bases short, with 10 bases between. The CDR3 contains 14 residues. Per germline, CDR1 SNHLY and CDR2 FYNGKV (reference sequence). The sequenced part of the CDR3 DNA is TGTGCCAGCAGCCCCAGGGGCGCAAACTCCGACTACACC. Its protein product is CASSPRGANSDYT. The full-length CDR3 reads as CASSPRGANSDYTF.

About this clone: Genes and germline come from the mouse. The read ends 1 residue early relative to the CDR3; the germline J gene fills the gap. The chain recombines TRBV12-2 with TRBJ2-5; 8 bases align to TRBD2. The CDR3 extends over 14 amino acids. Losses at the gene ends were 0 bases for V and 2 bases for J; bases not matched to a gene: 0. Per the germline V gene, CDR1 is SGHLS and CDR2 is HYDKME. The CDR3 bases that were read are TGTGCCAGCTCTCTCTGGGGGGGCCAAGACACCCAGTAC. This encodes CASSLWGGQDTQY. The whole CDR3 protein is CASSLWGGQDTQYF.

To note about this clone: Any gene name here is a mouse gene name. CDR3 sequence reads: CASSLDASNTEVFF. The part of the CDR3 DNA that was read is TGTGCCAGCAGTCTCGACGCATCAAACACAGAAGTCTTC. V gene TRBV26 combines with J gene TRBJ1-1; D call uncertain. With the read ending 1 residue before the CDR3 end, the germline J gene is used to fill in that end. The CDR3 spans 14 residues. V gave up 3 bases and J gave up 0 bases, with 8 bases separating them. The germline gives CDR1 KGHPV, CDR2 FQNQEV (reference sequence). The variable domain in full, completed from reference TRBV26 and TRBJ1-1, reads NSKVIQTPRYLVKGQGQKAKMRCIPEKGHPVVFWYQQNKNNEFKFLINFQNQEVLQQIDMTEKRFSAECPSNSPCSLEIQSSEAGDSALYLCASSLDASNTEVFFGKGTRLTVV.

A word on this clone: Gene names refer to mouse genes. The read halts 1 residue ahead of the CDR3 end, with the missing end drawn from the germline J gene. This rearrangement joins TRBV5 to TRBJ2-4, with D perhaps matching TRBD1 (5 bases). Trimming took off 0 bases at V and 0 bases at J, with 7 bases between the two ends. Germline lookup yields CDR1 LGHNA and CDR2 YNLKQL (reference sequence). The CDR3 is made up of 15 amino acids. The CDR3 DNA, read in part, is TGTGCCAGCAGCCAAGATCCAGGGAGTCAAAACACCTTGTAC. Residues: CASSQDPGSQNTLY. The whole CDR3 region reads CASSQDPGSQNTLYF.

This clone was observed a handful of times. Gene names and germline refer to mouse. CDR3 protein: CASSFAGQGASDYTF. CDR3 DNA, as far as it was read: TGTGCCAGCAGCTTTGCGGGACAGGGGGCCTCCGACTACACC. The J gene is TRBJ1-2, the V gene TRBV3, with TRBD1 matching over 12 bases. Sequencing ends 1 residue short of the CDR3 end; the germline J gene provides the rest. V dropped 3 bases and J dropped 4; count of bases not matched to a gene: 3. The CDR3 is 15 amino acids. Germline CDR1 SNHLY, CDR2 FYNGKV (reference sequence).

With respect to this clone: The gene symbols are mouse symbols. CDR3 DNA (partial): TGTGCCAGCGGCAGGGTTAACAACCAGGCTCCGCTT. This codes for CASGRVNNQAPL. The CDR3, in full, reads CASGRVNNQAPLF. This chain uses TRBV3 with TRBJ1-5; TRBD1 might be the D (5 bases). The read halts 1 residue ahead of the CDR3 end, with the missing end drawn from the germline J gene. Per the germline V gene, CDR1 is SNHLY and CDR2 is FYNGKV (reference sequence). The V gene lost 8 bases and the J gene lost 0 bases, with 8 bases spanning the gap. The CDR3 has 13 residues.

Only one count was recorded for this clone. These gene names are mouse names. The CDR3 end falls 1 residue outside the read, so it is completed with the germline J gene. The chain employs TRBV26 and TRBJ1-6, with D possibly being TRBD1 (5 bases). TRBJ1-6 is recorded as an ORF, its role being uncertain. Germline V lookup: CDR1 KGHPV, CDR2 FQNQEV (reference sequence). The CDR3 length is 13 residues. Trimming shortened V by 4 bases and J by 6 bases, and 7 bases separated the two germline ends. The CDR3 DNA, read in part, is TGTGCCAGCAGTCAAGACAGTAATTCGCCCCTCTAC. It yields the protein CASSQDSNSPLY. The complete CDR3 sequence is CASSQDSNSPLYF.

Note on this clone: The gene names here belong to mouse. From the germline J gene comes the end of the CDR3, since the read stops 1 residue before it. V is TRBV26 and J is TRBJ2-3; no reliable D call. Germline V gene sequence: CDR1 KGHPV, CDR2 FQNQEV (reference sequence). The CDR3 is 12 amino acids. V shed 4 bases and J shed 2 bases, with 4 bases lying between them. The part of the CDR3 DNA that was read is TGTGCCAGCAGTCACAATGCAGAAACGCTGTAT. This translates into CASSHNAETLY. The CDR3 in its entirety is CASSHNAETLYF.